This paragraph covers one T cell receptor beta chain sequence. The antigen is unknown. This PCR relied on a set of 60 Vbeta primers and 13 Jbeta primers. Repertoires were generated with immunoSEQ multiplex PCR, while TCRdb's copy carries only in-frame clones and drops some. The table shows 100,000 or so clones, with under 85% occurring only once. The data were obtained in a study of cytomegalovirus exposure and HLA in healthy donors. Study outcomes and limitations: It was in a later analysis that TCR association rates were seen to vary by HLA locus, highest for DRB1 and lowest for HLA-C.

Germline V CDR1 and CDR2: SNHLY, FYNNEI. The CDR3 runs 11 residues. V gave up 6 bases and J gave up 14 bases; unmatched junction bases: 5. The sequence came from a woman aged 40 to 55 in good health and CMV-seropositive. Source material: PBMCs. The chain uses TRBV2 and TRBJ2-1, with 9 bases lining up with TRBD1. The CDR3 loop reads CASRPRDREFF. DNA of the CDR3: TGTGCCAGCAGGCCCCGGGACAGGGAGTTCTTC.